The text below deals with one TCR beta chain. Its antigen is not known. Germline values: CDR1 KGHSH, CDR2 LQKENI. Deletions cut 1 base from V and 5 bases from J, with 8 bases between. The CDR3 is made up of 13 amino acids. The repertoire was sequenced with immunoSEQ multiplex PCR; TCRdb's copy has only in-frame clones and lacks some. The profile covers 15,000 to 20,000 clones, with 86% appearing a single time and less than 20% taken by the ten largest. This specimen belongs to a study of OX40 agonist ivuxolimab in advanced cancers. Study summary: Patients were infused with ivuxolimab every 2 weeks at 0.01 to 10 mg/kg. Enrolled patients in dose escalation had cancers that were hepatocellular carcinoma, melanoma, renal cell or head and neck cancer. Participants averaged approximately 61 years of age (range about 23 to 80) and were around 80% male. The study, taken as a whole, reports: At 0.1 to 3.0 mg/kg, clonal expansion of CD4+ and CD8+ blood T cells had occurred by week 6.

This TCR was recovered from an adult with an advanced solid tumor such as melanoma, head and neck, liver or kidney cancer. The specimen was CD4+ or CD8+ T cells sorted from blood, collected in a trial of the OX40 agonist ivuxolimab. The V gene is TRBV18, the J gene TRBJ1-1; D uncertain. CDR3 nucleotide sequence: TGTGCCAGCTCACCACGAGGTTGGACTGAAGCTTTCTTT. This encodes CASSPRGWTEAFF.